This TCR beta chain was observed in a study of early T cells in non-severe SARS-CoV-2 infection. Overall study context: The sequenced material was bulk RNA from unsorted whole blood, and its chains were unpaired.

The CDR3 is 15 amino acids. CDR1 LGHDT and CDR2 YNNKEL come from the germline V gene (reference sequence). Trimming removed 3 bases at V and 0 bases at J, with 11 bases between. Individual cDNA molecules received unique molecular identifiers. In TCRdb, the 5' RACE reads were re-called with MiXCR into one record per CDR3 protein. The profile shows 25,000 to 30,000 distinct CDR3 sequences, 4% to 5.5% of them singletons. This clonotype appeared many times. Its antigen is currently unknown. General study results and limits: Clonotype matching in VDJdb favored anti-spike CD8 responses and did not capture private and CD4 specificities.

The chain is built from TRBV3-1 and TRBJ1-1; D not resolved. The TCR was taken from an adult who was a healthcare worker with PCR-confirmed SARS-CoV-2 infection or an uninfected control (not recorded which). What was sequenced was whole blood. CDR3 coding DNA: TGTGCCAGCAGCCAGGCTGCGGTAGTGAACACTGAAGCTTTCTTT. It encodes CASSQAAVVNTEAFF.